One T cell receptor beta chain is described in this entry. Produced via immunoSEQ multiplex PCR; TCRdb's table is partial and in-frame only. The sample lists around 89,000 clones, about 94% occurring once. The CDR3 is 14 amino acids. Germline CDR1 MNHEY, CDR2 SMNVEV (reference sequence). The V and J ends lost 3 bases and 5 bases respectively, with 13 bases between them. The data were taken from a study of technical replicates of blood from a few donors. Material: T cells isolated from PBMCs. The TCR originated in a human donor in good health. The rearrangement links TRBV27 to TRBJ1-2; no clear D gene. CDR3 DNA: TGTGCCAGCAGTTTTTACAGTACTCCGTATGGCTACACCTTC. This sequence encodes CASSFYSTPYGYTF.